A single sample is the source of the 15 T cell receptor beta chains below, sequenced in a study of shared clonotypes between healthy human individuals. Terminally differentiated effector memory CD45RA+ cells were excluded by CCR7 positive selection of CD45RO-negative cells. Only in-frame clones appear in the TCRdb table, and some are missing; sequencing was by immunoSEQ multiplex PCR. The sample contains just over 2,000,000 clones, approximately 94% of which appear only once. Material for sequencing was naive CD8+ T cells sorted from blood. The receptors derive from a man between 18 and 29 years old in good health.

J is TRBJ2-3 and V is TRBV30; weak D call: TRBD1 (5 bases). The CDR3 contains 12 residues. V was trimmed by 2 bases and J by 7 bases, leaving 10 bases between them. Germline values: CDR1 GTSNPN, CDR2 SVGIG (reference sequence). CDR3 nucleotides: TGTGCCTGGAGTCCTCAGGGAAATACGCAGTATTTT. Translating it yields CAWSPQGNTQYF.

The chain uses TRBV10-2 and TRBJ2-2; TRBD1 matches 12 bases. The V and J ends lost 6 bases and 7 bases, in that order; junction bases with no gene match: 15. The CDR3 is made up of 18 amino acids. Germline V gives CDR1 WSHSY, CDR2 SAAADI. In DNA form, the CDR3 reads TGCGCCAGCAGGTCCCGGGACAGGGGGCGAGCGGGGCACGGGGAGCTGTTTTTT. Translation: CASRSRDRGRAGHGELFF.

The J gene is TRBJ2-2, the V gene TRBV27; TRBD2 matches at 8 bases. The germline gives CDR1 MNHEY, CDR2 SMNVEV (reference sequence). With V trimmed by 5 bases and J by 0 bases, 8 bases remained unmatched. This CDR3 has 17 residues. CDR3 in DNA: TGTGCCAGCAGTGCCTGGGTGGGACTAGCGAACACCGGGGAGCTGTTTTTT. Translation gives CASSAWVGLANTGELFF.

The rearrangement links TRBV27 to TRBJ2-7; D possibly corresponds to TRBD2 (7 bases). Germline CDR1 and CDR2: MNHEY and SMNVEV (reference sequence). Trimming took 2 bases from V and 6 from J, leaving 14 bases between them. This CDR3 has 14 amino acids. CDR3 sequence (DNA): TGTGCCAGCAGTTTAGGGGGGGGGCTTGGCGAGCAGTACTTC. The encoded protein is CASSLGGGLGEQYF.

This chain connects TRBV4-2 to TRBJ1-1; no reliable D call. Trimming pared 2 bases from V and 5 bases from J, leaving 9 bases between. CDR1 LGHNA and CDR2 YNFKEQ come from the germline V gene. CDR3 length equals 13 residues. This chain's CDR3 is CASSQTEWTEAFF. The CDR3 nucleotides read TGTGCCAGCAGCCAAACGGAGTGGACTGAAGCTTTCTTT.

V and J are TRBV4-3 and TRBJ2-1; 10 positions match TRBD2. Looked up from germline, CDR1 is LGHNA and CDR2 is YSLEER. V shed 1 base and J 6 bases; nucleotides not matched to a gene: 3. CDR3 length: 15 residues. The CDR3 region has the DNA TGCGCCAGCAGCCAAGGGACTAGCGGCTTCAATGAGCAGTTCTTC. Protein product: CASSQGTSGFNEQFF.

The chain recombines TRBV4-1 with TRBJ2-5; 8 bases match TRBD2. The length of the CDR3 is 14 residues. Germline V gene data show CDR1 as MGHRA and CDR2 as YSYEKL. V lost 6 bases, J lost 2 bases, and 5 bases stayed unmatched. CDR3: CASSPTSDQETQYF. As DNA, the CDR3 is TGCGCCAGCAGTCCGACTAGCGATCAAGAGACCCAGTACTTC.

This chain links TRBV6-6 with TRBJ2-7; D unresolved. In germline, CDR1 is MNHNY, CDR2 SVGAGI (reference sequence). Deletions cut 0 bases from V and 3 bases from J, with 9 bases between. The CDR3 is 14 residues long. CDR3 nucleotides: TGTGCCAGCAGTTACTCGACCGAGCACTACGAGCAGTACTTC. Encoded protein: CASSYSTEHYEQYF.

This clone was detected once. The genes are TRBV27 and TRBJ1-5; D gene uncertain. The V gene's germline CDR1 is MNHEY and CDR2 SMNVEV (reference sequence). CDR3 size: 14 residues. The V end was cut by 4 bases, the J end by 3 bases, with 10 bases between. The CDR3 reads CASSSPGPNQPQHF. CDR3 nucleotides: TGTGCCAGCAGTTCACCGGGCCCCAATCAGCCCCAGCATTTT.

This chain connects TRBV11-2 to TRBJ2-1; TRBD2 aligns across 8 bases. The CDR3 has 17 residues. Germline V lookup: CDR1 SGHAT, CDR2 FQNNGV. V was pared by 1 base and J by 8 bases, with 13 bases of the junction left unmatched. The CDR3 loop is CASSLGSGGLEDDEQFF. CDR3 nucleotides: TGTGCCAGCAGCTTAGGTTCGGGGGGACTAGAAGACGATGAGCAGTTCTTC.

This chain connects TRBV9 to TRBJ2-7; D is perhaps TRBD1 (6 bases). Between the trimmed V and J ends, which lost 2 bases and 11 bases, there was a span of 11 bases. CDR3 length: 11 residues. CDR1 is SGDLS and CDR2 is YYNGEE in the germline V gene. The CDR3 reads CASSVFRGKYF. In nucleotides, the CDR3 is TGTGCCAGCAGCGTGTTCAGGGGTAAGTACTTC.

This clone was recorded once. The V call is TRBV5-6, the J call TRBJ2-3; D gene ambiguous. CDR1 is SGHDT, CDR2 YYEEEE, per germline. V lost 1 base and J lost 2, with 8 bases in between. This CDR3 comprises 14 residues. The DNA of the CDR3 is TGTGCCAGCAGCTTGTCGTCCAACACAGATACGCAGTATTTT. Residues: CASSLSSNTDTQYF.

This clone was seen only once. The sample contains more than one DNA sequence encoding this CDR3. The chain is built from TRBV4-1 and TRBJ2-5; D gene ambiguous. Trimming shortened V by 4 bases and J by 0 bases, and 6 bases separated the two germline ends. The V gene's germline CDR1 is MGHRA and CDR2 YSYEKL. The CDR3 consists of 13 residues. The CDR3 DNA is TGCGCCAGCAGCCCAAGGTACCAAGAGACCCAGTACTTC. Translated, it gives CASSPRYQETQYF.

The rearrangement uses TRBV28 and TRBJ2-2, with 8 bases matching TRBD2. The CDR3 spans 17 residues. The ends lost 3 bases at V and 4 bases at J; junction bases unmatched: 10. Germline CDR1 and CDR2: MDHEN and SYDVKM. For the CDR3, the DNA is TGTGCCAGCAGTTTGCTTCGGGGGGGCCCGGGCACCGGGGAGCTGTTTTTT. Its translation: CASSLLRGGPGTGELFF. Complete variable domain (other parts from reference TRBV28 and TRBJ2-2): DVKVTQSSRYLVKRTGEKVFLECVQDMDHENMFWYRQDPGLGLRLIYFSYDVKMKEKGDIPEGYSVSREKKERFSLILESASTNQTSMYLCASSLLRGGPGTGELFFGEGSRLTVL.

Points on this clone: Other DNA sequences from this sample encode an identical CDR3 as well. The gene calls are TRBV28 and TRBJ1-5, with TRBD1 as a possible D gene (5 bases). This CDR3 is 14 amino acids long. Germline V gives CDR1 MDHEN, CDR2 SYDVKM. Trimming pared 3 bases from V and 6 bases from J, leaving 12 bases between. The CDR3 DNA reads TGTGCCAGCAGTTTCCGGGGGATGGGTCAGCCCCAGCATTTT. Its translation: CASSFRGMGQPQHF.